The subject of this entry is one T cell receptor (beta chain). Its specificity is not known. These data originate in a study of Ad26.COV2.S vaccination and SARS-CoV-2 variants. This CDR3 contains 15 residues. The ends lost 5 bases at V and 4 bases at J; junction bases unmatched: 4. Germline V gene data show CDR1 as SGHVS and CDR2 as FQNEAQ. Sequencing used immunoSEQ multiplex PCR; TCRdb keeps in-frame clones, though not all of them. The sample consists of just over 350,000 clones, under 95% of them appearing once. Points from the study as a whole: In vaccinated individuals, spike-specific CD8+ and CD4+ T cell responses reportedly displayed substantial breadth. Relative to placebo recipients, vaccine recipients exhibited elevated spike-specific TCR breadth.

The starting material was peripheral blood, obtained after recovery from COVID-19. The chain couples TRBV7-8 to TRBJ1-3; 11 bases fit TRBD1. This clonotype was obtained from a human donor who had recovered from COVID-19. The CDR3 here is CASSLGTGGGNTIYF. The CDR3 DNA reads TGTGCCAGCAGCCTAGGGACAGGGGGGGGAAACACCATATATTTT. Complete variable domain (other parts from reference TRBV7-8 and TRBJ1-3): GAGVSQSPRYKVAKRGQDVALRCDPISGHVSLFWYQQALGQGPEFLTYFQNEAQLDKSGLPSDRFFAERPEGSVSTLKIQRTQQEDSAVYLCASSLGTGGGNTIYFGEGSWLTVV.